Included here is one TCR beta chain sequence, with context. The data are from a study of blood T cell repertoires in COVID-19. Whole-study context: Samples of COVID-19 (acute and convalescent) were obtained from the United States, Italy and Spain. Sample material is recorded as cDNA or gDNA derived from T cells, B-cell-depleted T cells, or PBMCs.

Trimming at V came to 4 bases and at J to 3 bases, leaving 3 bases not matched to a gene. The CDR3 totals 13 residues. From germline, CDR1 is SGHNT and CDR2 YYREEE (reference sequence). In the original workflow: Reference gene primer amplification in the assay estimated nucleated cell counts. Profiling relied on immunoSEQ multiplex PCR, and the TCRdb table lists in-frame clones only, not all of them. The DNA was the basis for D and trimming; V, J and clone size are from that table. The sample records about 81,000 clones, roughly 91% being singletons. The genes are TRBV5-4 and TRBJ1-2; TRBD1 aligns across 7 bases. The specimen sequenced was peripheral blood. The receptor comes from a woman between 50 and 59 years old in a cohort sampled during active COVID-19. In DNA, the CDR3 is TGTGCCAGCAGCGGCGGGACAGACTATGGCTACACCTTC. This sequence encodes CASSGGTDYGYTF.